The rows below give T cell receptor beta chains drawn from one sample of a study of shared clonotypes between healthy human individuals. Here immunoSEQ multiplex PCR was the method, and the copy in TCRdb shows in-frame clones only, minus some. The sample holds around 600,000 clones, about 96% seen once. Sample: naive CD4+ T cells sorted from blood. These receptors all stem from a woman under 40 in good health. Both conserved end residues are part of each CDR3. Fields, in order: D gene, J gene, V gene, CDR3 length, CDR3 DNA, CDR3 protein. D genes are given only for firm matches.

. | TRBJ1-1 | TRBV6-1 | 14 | TGTGCCAGCAGAGGGAGAGGTCCCAACACTGAAGCTTTCTTT | CASRGRGPNTEAFF
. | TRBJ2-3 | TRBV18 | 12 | TGTGCCAGCTCATCCCTAGTGGATACGCAGTATTTT | CASSSLVDTQYF
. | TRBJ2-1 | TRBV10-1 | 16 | TGCGCCAGCAGTGAGGTTTTGGAGCCCTCCTACAATGAGCAGTTCTTC | CASSEVLEPSYNEQFF
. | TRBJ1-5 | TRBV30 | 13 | TGTGCCTGGTCACGGGATAGCAATCAGCCCCAGCATTTT | CAWSRDSNQPQHF
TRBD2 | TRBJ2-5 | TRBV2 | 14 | TGTGCCAGAGGGACTAGCGGGGGGACCGGGACCCAGTACTTC | CARGTSGGTGTQYF
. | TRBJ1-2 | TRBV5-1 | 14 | TGCGCCAGCAGCTTGGCCGGGGATCTCAGGGGCTACACCTTC | CASSLAGDLRGYTF
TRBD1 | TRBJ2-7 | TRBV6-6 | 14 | TGTGCCAGCAGATACAACGGACAGGGGACCGAGCAGTACTTC | CASRYNGQGTEQYF
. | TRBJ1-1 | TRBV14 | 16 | TGTGCCAGCAGCCAAGTGGGGGGCGATGTGTACACTGAAGCTTTCTTT | CASSQVGGDVYTEAFF
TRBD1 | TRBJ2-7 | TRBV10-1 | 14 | TGCGCCAGCTCCCCCGGGACAGGCGAGGGCGAGCAGTACTTC | CASSPGTGEGEQYF
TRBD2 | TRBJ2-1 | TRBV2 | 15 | TGTGCCAGCAGTGAACTAGCGGGGCAATACAATGAGCAGTTCTTC | CASSELAGQYNEQFF
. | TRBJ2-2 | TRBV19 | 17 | TGTGCCAGTAGTATAGATAGTGTAGGGTACAACACCGGGGAGCTGTTTTTT | CASSIDSVGYNTGELFF
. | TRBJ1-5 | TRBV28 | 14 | TGTGCCAGCAGTTTCGGGCAGGGGAGCCGGCCCCAGCATTTT | CASSFGQGSRPQHF
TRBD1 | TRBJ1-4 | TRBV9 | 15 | TGTGCCAGCAGCCCGAGGGACAGTAAAAATGAAAAACTGTTTTTT | CASSPRDSKNEKLFF
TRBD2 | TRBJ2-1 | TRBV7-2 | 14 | TGTGCCAGCAGCCCCCGAGCGGGGTACAATGAGCAGTTCTTC | CASSPRAGYNEQFF
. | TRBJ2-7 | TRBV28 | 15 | TGTGCCAGCAGTTCCCCGGACCTCGCAAAATACGAGCAGTACTTC | CASSSPDLAKYEQYF
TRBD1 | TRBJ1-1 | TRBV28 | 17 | TGTGCCAGCAGTTTACCGGGACAGGACCCTAGGAACACTGAAGCTTTCTTT | CASSLPGQDPRNTEAFF
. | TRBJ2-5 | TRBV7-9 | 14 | TGTGCCAGCAGCTTAGCAGGGGGGCAAGAGACCCAGTACTTC | CASSLAGGQETQYF
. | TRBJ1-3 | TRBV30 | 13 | TGTGCCACGGGGGCCGTCTCTGGAAACACCATATATTTT | CATGAVSGNTIYF
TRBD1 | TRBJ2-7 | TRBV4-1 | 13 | TGCGCCAGCAGCCAATTTGGGACAGCTATACAGTACTTC | CASSQFGTAIQYF
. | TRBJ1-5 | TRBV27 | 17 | TGTGCCAGCAGTTTAGGGCAGGGTCTGTCGGGAGATCAGCCCCAGCATTTT | CASSLGQGLSGDQPQHF
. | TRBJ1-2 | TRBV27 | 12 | TGTGCCAGCAGTGATAGGGGGAAAGGCTACACCTTC | CASSDRGKGYTF
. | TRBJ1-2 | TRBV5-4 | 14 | TGTGCCAGCAGCCTTCTCGGCGTCAACTATGGCTACACCTTC | CASSLLGVNYGYTF
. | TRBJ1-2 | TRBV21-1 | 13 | TGTGCCAGCAAACTCAGGGGTAGCTATGGCTACACCTTC | CASKLRGSYGYTF
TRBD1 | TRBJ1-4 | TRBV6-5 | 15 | TGTGCCAGCAGTTATTTCACAGGGGTTGGTGAAAAACTGTTTTTT | CASSYFTGVGEKLFF